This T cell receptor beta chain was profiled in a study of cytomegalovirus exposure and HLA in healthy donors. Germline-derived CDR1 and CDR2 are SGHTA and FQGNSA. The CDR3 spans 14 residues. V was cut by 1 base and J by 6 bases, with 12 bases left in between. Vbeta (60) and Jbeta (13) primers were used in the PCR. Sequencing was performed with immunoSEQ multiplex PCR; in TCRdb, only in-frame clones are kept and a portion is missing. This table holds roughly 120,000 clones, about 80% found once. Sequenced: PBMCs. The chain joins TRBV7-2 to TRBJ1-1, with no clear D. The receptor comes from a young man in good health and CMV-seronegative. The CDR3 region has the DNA TGTGCCAGCAGCTTAGTTCGCAACGGGGCTGAAGCTTTCTTT. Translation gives CASSLVRNGAEAFF.